These 22 T cell receptor beta chains originate from one sample sequenced in a study of blood T cell repertoires in COVID-19. Profiled with immunoSEQ multiplex PCR; TCRdb holds only in-frame clones, not every one. The data show 150,000 to 200,000 clones, 70% to 90% seen once. Sequenced: peripheral blood. These receptors all come from a man aged 50 to 59 who had recovered from COVID-19.

This chain joins TRBV29-1 and TRBJ1-5, with TRBD1 matching over 7 bases. V was clipped by 6 bases and J by 0 bases; unmatched bases: 2. Germline V CDR1 and CDR2: SQVTM, ANQGSEA. The CDR3 is 13 residues long. DNA of the CDR3: TGCAGCGTCGGGGACAGTAGCAATCAGCCCCAGCATTTT. Its translation is CSVGDSSNQPQHF.

The chain combines TRBV6-2 or TRBV6-3 with TRBJ2-3, with D maybe TRBD1 (5 bases). The CDR3 has 17 residues. The V gene lost 4 bases and the J gene lost 8 bases, with 25 bases spanning the gap. CDR1 is MNHEY and CDR2 is SVGEGT in the germline V gene. CDR3 amino acids: CASSSYQTVSPRRTQYF. Written as DNA, the CDR3 is TGTGCCAGCAGTTCTTACCAGACAGTCTCCCCTCGCCGTACGCAGTATTTT.

The rearrangement uses TRBV7-6 and TRBJ2-1, with D perhaps TRBD2 (5 bases). This CDR3 contains 17 residues. Trimming shortened V by 2 bases and J by 0 bases, and 14 bases separated the two germline ends. Germline V gene lookup returns CDR1 SGHVS and CDR2 FNYEAQ. This CDR3 is CASSLIASRSSYNEQFF. In DNA form, the CDR3 reads TGTGCCAGCAGCTTAATAGCGTCGAGGAGCTCCTACAATGAGCAGTTCTTC. Full variable domain (remainder filled in from reference TRBV7-6 and TRBJ2-1): GAGVSQSPRYKVTKRGQDVALRCDPISGHVSLYWYRQALGQGPEFLTYFNYEAQQDKSGLPNDRFSAERPEGSISTLTIQRTEQRDSAMYRCASSLIASRSSYNEQFFGPGTRLTVL.

The V gene is TRBV29-1, the J gene TRBJ2-1, with TRBD2 identical over 7 bases. The CDR3 sequence is 15 residues long. The V gene end was trimmed by 5 bases and the J gene end by 0 bases; junction bases not matched to a gene: 7. Germline V CDR1 and CDR2: SQVTM, ANQGSEA. Here the CDR3 DNA reads TGCAGCGTTTCCCCAGGCGGGAGCTCCTACAATGAGCAGTTCTTC. Amino acids: CSVSPGGSSYNEQFF.

The V call is TRBV6-5, the J call TRBJ2-7; D is possibly TRBD1 (6 bases). CDR1 MNHEY and CDR2 SVGAGI come from the germline V gene. This CDR3 region has 15 residues. Trimming took 6 bases from V and 2 from J, leaving 17 bases between them. CDR3 region: CASSLQRDMPYEQYF. In DNA, the CDR3 is TGTGCCAGCAGCCTACAACGGGACATGCCCTACGAGCAGTACTTC.

The V call is TRBV28, the J call TRBJ1-3; D call uncertain. The germline gives CDR1 MDHEN, CDR2 SYDVKM. CDR3 length equals 14 residues. The V and J ends lost 2 bases and 0 bases respectively, with 5 bases between them. Written as DNA, the CDR3 is TGTGCCAGCAGTTTAGGGCTCTCTGGAAACACCATATATTTT. Protein: CASSLGLSGNTIYF. Full variable domain (remainder filled in from reference TRBV28 and TRBJ1-3): DVKVTQSSRYLVKRTGEKVFLECVQDMDHENMFWYRQDPGLGLRLIYFSYDVKMKEKGDIPEGYSVSREKKERFSLILESASTNQTSMYLCASSLGLSGNTIYFGEGSWLTVV.

Regarding this clone: Other DNA sequences in the sample encode the same CDR3. The CDR3 DNA reads as TGTGCCAGCAGCTTAACGGGGGGTAACACTGAAGCTTTCTTT. Protein product: CASSLTGGNTEAFF. The chain uses TRBV7-3 and TRBJ1-1; maybe TRBD1 (5 bases). The CDR3 consists of 14 residues. Trimming cost V 0 bases and J 2 bases, with 7 bases left between them. Germline-derived CDR1 and CDR2 are SGHTA and FQGTGA.

This sequence joins TRBV7-7 and TRBJ2-5; D possibly corresponds to TRBD1 (5 bases). Trimming took off 5 bases at V and 4 bases at J, with 14 bases between the two ends. The CDR3 runs 14 residues. Germline V gives CDR1 SSHAT, CDR2 FNYEAQ (reference sequence). The CDR3 sequence: CASSLSGWGETQYF. The CDR3 nucleotides are TGTGCCAGCAGCCTCTCAGGGTGGGGAGAGACCCAGTACTTC. The full variable domain, its missing parts supplied by reference TRBV7-7 and TRBJ2-5, is GAGVSQSPRYKVTKRGQDVTLRCDPISSHATLYWYQQALGQGPEFLTYFNYEAQPDKSGLPSDRFSAERPEGSISTLTIQRTEQRDSAMYRCASSLSGWGETQYFGPGTRLLVL.

As to this clone: Different DNA sequences within this sample yield the same CDR3. The chain carries TRBV29-1 and TRBJ1-2, with 9 bases matching TRBD1. CDR3 length: 12 residues. The V and J ends lost 3 bases and 4 bases, in that order; junction bases with no gene match: 0. CDR1 SQVTM and CDR2 ANQGSEA come from the germline V gene. DNA for the CDR3: TGCAGCGTTGAGGACAGGGGCTATGGCTACACCTTC. This sequence encodes CSVEDRGYGYTF.

This clone occurred once. This chain connects TRBV7-6 to TRBJ2-5, with a possible D match to TRBD2 (6 bases). Germline-derived CDR1 and CDR2 are SGHVS and FNYEAQ. The CDR3 is 13 residues long. V was trimmed by 1 base and J by 7 bases, leaving 10 bases between them. The CDR3 reads CASSLEEGTTQYF. The CDR3, as DNA: TGTGCCAGCAGCTTAGAGGAGGGGACGACCCAGTACTTC.

This rearrangement joins TRBV6-5 to TRBJ2-7; the match to TRBD1 covers 8 bases. Looked up from germline, CDR1 is MNHEY and CDR2 is SVGAGI. The CDR3 runs 15 residues. V was pared by 5 bases and J by 5 bases, with 11 bases of the junction left unmatched. CDR3 residues: CASSQGAGGGNEQYF. The CDR3 DNA sequence: TGTGCCAGCAGTCAGGGGGCTGGAGGGGGGAACGAGCAGTACTTC.

The J gene is TRBJ2-1, the V gene TRBV19; 10 bases fit TRBD1. Trimming at V came to 1 base and at J to 8 bases, leaving 11 bases not matched to a gene. CDR1 is LNHDA, CDR2 SQIVND, per germline (reference sequence). CDR3 length equals 17 residues. The CDR3 here is CASSIATGTGVLDEQFF. As DNA, the CDR3 is TGTGCCAGTAGTATAGCAACCGGGACAGGGGTGTTAGATGAGCAGTTCTTC.

To note about this clone: Other DNA sequences of this sample code for an identical CDR3. V and J are TRBV7-9 and TRBJ2-7; 8 nucleotides agree with TRBD1. V dropped 1 base and J dropped 4; count of bases not matched to a gene: 3. Germline V gives CDR1 SEHNR, CDR2 FQNEAQ (reference sequence). This CDR3 spans 14 amino acids. CDR3 amino acids: CASSLVGQGYEQYF. The CDR3 DNA sequence: TGTGCCAGCAGCTTAGTTGGACAGGGTTACGAGCAGTACTTC.

This chain connects TRBV6-2 or TRBV6-3 to TRBJ1-4; D is unclear. This CDR3 spans 15 amino acids. Germline CDR1 reads MNHEY; CDR2 reads SVGEGT. Between the trimmed V and J ends, which lost 2 bases and 3 bases, there was a span of 10 bases. Written as DNA, the CDR3 is TGTGCCAGCAGTTACCTCCGGGATTCTAATGAAAAACTGTTTTTT. This translates into CASSYLRDSNEKLFF.

This chain uses TRBV9 with TRBJ1-5; the D gene is possibly TRBD1 (5 bases). This CDR3 spans 14 amino acids. Germline V gene data show CDR1 as SGDLS and CDR2 as YYNGEE. The ends were cut back, 2 bases at V and 4 bases at J, with 10 bases in the middle. The CDR3 DNA follows: TGTGCCAGCAGCGTTGGGGCAGCAAATCAGCCCCAGCATTTT. It codes for CASSVGAANQPQHF. The whole variable domain, filled in from reference TRBV9 and TRBJ1-5, reads DSGVTQTPKHLITATGQRVTLRCSPRSGDLSVYWYQQSLDQGLQFLIQYYNGEERAKGNILERFSAQQFPDLHSELNLSSLELGDSALYFCASSVGAANQPQHFGDGTRLSIL.

The chain employs TRBV5-1 and TRBJ1-4, with 7 bases matching TRBD1. Germline V gene data show CDR1 as SGHRS and CDR2 as YFSETQ. The CDR3 totals 16 residues. V was clipped by 4 bases and J by 5 bases; unmatched bases: 11. This CDR3 reads CASSPLRTGKNEKLFF. The CDR3 region has the DNA TGCGCCAGCAGCCCTCTAAGGACAGGAAAAAATGAAAAACTGTTTTTT.

The rearrangement links TRBV7-8 to TRBJ1-4, with TRBD1 as a possible D gene (6 bases). V lost 1 base and J 3 bases, leaving 12 bases between the germline ends. CDR3 length: 16 residues. The V gene's germline CDR1 is SGHVS and CDR2 FQNEAQ. The DNA of the CDR3 is TGTGCCAGCAGCTTAGGGTCAGGGGTCGCTAATGAAAAACTGTTTTTT. Protein sequence: CASSLGSGVANEKLFF.

This chain joins TRBV7-3 and TRBJ2-1, with a tentative D call TRBD2 (6 bases). The CDR3 runs to 15 residues. CDR1 and CDR2 (germline): SGHTA, FQGTGA. The ends were cut back, 2 bases at V and 5 bases at J, with 13 bases in the middle. CDR3 bases: TGTGCCAGCAGCTTAGAGGAGGGCCTCAACAATGAGCAGTTCTTC. This sequence encodes CASSLEEGLNNEQFF.

The chain joins TRBV7-2 to TRBJ2-7; TRBD2 matches at 9 bases. With V trimmed by 2 bases and J by 4 bases, 15 bases remained unmatched. The CDR3 is made up of 18 amino acids. The germline V gene has CDR1 SGHTA and CDR2 FQGNSA. DNA for the CDR3: TGTGCCAGCAGCTTAACCCACATAGTTAGCGGGAGTGTTTACGAGCAGTACTTC. Translating it yields CASSLTHIVSGSVYEQYF.

This clone was seen more than once but under ten times. The J gene is TRBJ2-1, the V gene TRBV27; 8 bases line up with TRBD1. This CDR3 has 14 residues. V lost 3 bases and J lost 4; bases outside the gene matches: 2. The V gene's germline CDR1 is MNHEY and CDR2 SMNVEV (reference sequence). DNA of the CDR3: TGTGCCAGCAGTTTTCAGGGGGCTTACAATGAGCAGTTCTTC. This translates into CASSFQGAYNEQFF.

The chain recombines TRBV9 with TRBJ1-2, with no clear D. The V gene lost 0 bases and the J gene lost 6 bases, with 9 bases spanning the gap. This CDR3 spans 13 amino acids. The V gene's germline CDR1 is SGDLS and CDR2 YYNGEE. The CDR3 region is CASSVGEVDGYTF. In DNA form, the CDR3 reads TGTGCCAGCAGCGTAGGTGAAGTAGATGGCTACACCTTC.

The chain couples TRBV9 to TRBJ1-2; 9 nucleotides align to TRBD1. The germline V gene has CDR1 SGDLS and CDR2 YYNGEE. J was trimmed by 3 bases and V by 4 bases; bases with no gene match: 10. CDR3 length equals 16 residues. The CDR3 DNA reads as TGTGCCAGCAGCTCGGGACAGGGCTTCCGTGACTATGGCTACACCTTC. The encoded protein is CASSSGQGFRDYGYTF.